This T cell receptor (beta chain) emerged from a study of Graves' ophthalmopathy and Graves' hyperthyroidism. Whole-study findings and limits: Classification of ophthalmopathy versus stable hyperthyroidism by a 13-signature model yielded around 90% sensitivity and roughly 81% specificity.

Ineligible for inclusion were patients with other autoimmune diseases, uncontrolled infections, pregnancy or lactation. Diagnoses were established from clinical symptoms, serum thyroxine, TRAb, thyroid ultrasound and orbital computed tomography. RNA transcripts served as template for amplifying TCR beta CDR3 sequences. The authors performed first-round RT-PCR with HTBI primers and then a second-round multiplex PCR. TCRdb re-derived calls from the multiplex PCR reads in MiXCR, one entry per CDR3 protein. The sample lists 600,000 to 650,000 distinct CDR3 sequences, 20% to 25% occurring once. Concerning this clonotype itself: As yet, its antigen is unknown.

The sequenced sample was peripheral blood. This TCR derives from a woman aged 18-30 years with stable Graves' hyperthyroidism. Some clones in this sample may be carry-over from other donors' samples.

CDR3 DNA: TGTGCCAGCAGTTGGACAGGGGGCGGAAGGTACGAGCAGTACTTC. Its protein product is CASSWTGGGRYEQYF. The rearrangement joins TRBV12-3 or TRBV12-4 to TRBJ2-7; 11 bases are shared with TRBD1. V lost 4 bases, J lost 4 bases, and 6 bases stayed unmatched. The CDR3 covers 15 residues.